The rows below give T cell receptor beta chains drawn from one sample of a study of cytomegalovirus exposure and HLA in healthy donors. Data came from immunoSEQ multiplex PCR; TCRdb stores just in-frame clones and leaves some out. The sample includes roughly 280,000 clones, about 86% seen only once; the top ten take roughly 0.99%. Sequences were obtained from PBMCs. These receptors all come from a woman between 18 and 29 years old in good health and CMV-seronegative. The CDR3 runs from the conserved cysteine through the conserved F or W. D genes are given only for firm matches. A clone size is listed for some rows: how often the clone was seen (once, few, many), or a class if it is expanded.

cdr3_nt | cdr3_aa | v_call | clone_size | d_call | j_call
TGTGCCAGCAGTACCGGGACAGGGTCCTACGAGCAGTACTTC | CASSTGTGSYEQYF | TRBV2 | - | TRBD1 | TRBJ2-7
TGTGCCAGCAGTGATTTGACAGGGAACTATGGCTACACCTTC | CASSDLTGNYGYTF | TRBV25-1 | few | TRBD1 | TRBJ1-2
TGTGCCTGGACCGGACTAGCGTCTTACAATGAGCAGTTCTTC | CAWTGLASYNEQFF | TRBV30 | - | TRBD2 | TRBJ2-1
TGTGCCAGCAGCTTTACGGGACTTGCGCCCCAAGAGCAGTTCTTC | CASSFTGLAPQEQFF | TRBV11-2 | few | - | TRBJ2-1
TGTGCCAGCAGCCCAGGGGCTAATTCACCCCTCCACTTT | CASSPGANSPLHF | TRBV7-3 | - | - | TRBJ1-6
TGTGCCAGTAGTATAATGGGACAGGGTACAAACTATGGCTACACCTTC | CASSIMGQGTNYGYTF | TRBV19 | - | TRBD1 | TRBJ1-2
TGTGCCAGCAGCTTTCGAGCTGTCTCCTACGAGCAGTACTTC | CASSFRAVSYEQYF | TRBV11-3 | - | - | TRBJ2-7
TGTGCCAGCAAAAAAGGACAGGGGGCTCTCTACGAGCAGTACTTC | CASKKGQGALYEQYF | TRBV27 | - | TRBD1 | TRBJ2-7
TGCAGCGTTTGTCTAGCGGGGGGCTACGAGCAGTACTTC | CSVCLAGGYEQYF | TRBV29-1 | - | TRBD2 | TRBJ2-7
TGTGCCAGCAGCCAAGATCGGGGAGGGTCAGATACGCAGTATTTT | CASSQDRGGSDTQYF | TRBV4-2 | - | TRBD2 | TRBJ2-3
TGTGCCAGCAGGAGGCAGGGGAATGAGCAGTTCTTC | CASRRQGNEQFF | TRBV7-2 | - | - | TRBJ2-1
TGCGCCAGCAGCCCGACAGGGTTTGAGGAGACCCAGTACTTC | CASSPTGFEETQYF | TRBV5-1 | - | TRBD1 | TRBJ2-5
TGTGCTAGTGGTCCGCGACTAGTTGGCAATGAGCAGTTCTTC | CASGPRLVGNEQFF | TRBV12-5 | once | - | TRBJ2-1
TGTGCCAGCAGCGTAGTTAGCGGGAGGGAATCCTACAATGAGCAGTTCTTC | CASSVVSGRESYNEQFF | TRBV9 | few | TRBD2 | TRBJ2-1
TGTGCCAGCAGAGTTGTTGGGGCAGCAGATACGCAGTATTTT | CASRVVGAADTQYF | TRBV7-2 | - | - | TRBJ2-3
TGTGCCAGCAGCGCCAATCCCGGGACTAGCGGGGGGGGCTCCTACAATGAGCAGTTCTTC | CASSANPGTSGGGSYNEQFF | TRBV9 | - | TRBD2 | TRBJ2-1
TGTGCCAGCAGCTCCTCTCAACTGAAAGATACGCAGTATTTT | CASSSSQLKDTQYF | TRBV11-3 | - | - | TRBJ2-3
TGTGCCATCAGCGCTCGGGGGGACCACGAGCAGTACTTC | CAISARGDHEQYF | TRBV10-3 | - | TRBD2 | TRBJ2-7
TGTGCCAGCAGCCCGAGACTAGCAGATACGCAGTATTTT | CASSPRLADTQYF | TRBV7-3 | - | - | TRBJ2-3
TGTGCCAGCAGTTTATTTGGGACTAGCGGGATGTACGAGCAGTACTTC | CASSLFGTSGMYEQYF | TRBV27 | - | TRBD2 | TRBJ2-7
TGCGCCAGCAGCTTGACTAGACGGAATGAGCAGTTCTTC | CASSLTRRNEQFF | TRBV5-1 | - | - | TRBJ2-1
TGTGCCAGCAGCTTAGTCCTTAACACTGAAGCTTTCTTT | CASSLVLNTEAFF | TRBV7-2 | - | - | TRBJ1-1
TGTGCCAGCTCAGCCGGACAGGGGATCACTGAAGCTTTCTTT | CASSAGQGITEAFF | TRBV18 | - | TRBD1 | TRBJ1-1
TGTGCCAGCAGTTACGGGACAGGTAGCTATGGCTACACCTTC | CASSYGTGSYGYTF | TRBV6-6 | - | TRBD1 | TRBJ1-2
TGTGCCAGCAGCGACAGGGCTAACGAGCAGTACTTC | CASSDRANEQYF | TRBV28 | - | TRBD1 | TRBJ2-7
TGTGCCAGCAGCTTAGCTACGGACAGACGGTATGGCTACACCTTC | CASSLATDRRYGYTF | TRBV7-9 | once | - | TRBJ1-2
TGTGCCAGCAGTTTATCCAATAATGAGCAGTTCTTC | CASSLSNNEQFF | TRBV27 | - | - | TRBJ2-1
TGTGCCAGCAGTGCTTGGACTAGCGGAACAGATACGCAGTATTTT | CASSAWTSGTDTQYF | TRBV25-1 | - | TRBD2 | TRBJ2-3
TGTGCCAGCAGTCAGGGCAGGGAATTGTTTTTT | CASSQGRELFF | TRBV28 | - | - | TRBJ2-2
TGTGCCAGCAGTGAAGCCAGGTACCAAGAGACCCAGTACTTC | CASSEARYQETQYF | TRBV6-1 | - | - | TRBJ2-5
TGTGCCAGCAGCTCGGACAGGGACGGGGAGCTGTTTTTT | CASSSDRDGELFF | TRBV7-3 | - | TRBD1 | TRBJ2-2
TGTGCCAGCAGTTTAGGGGGCGAGCAGTACTTC | CASSLGGEQYF | TRBV6-5 | - | - | TRBJ2-7
TGTGCCAGCAGCCTCTTTTCTAACCCTGAGCAGTTCTTC | CASSLFSNPEQFF | TRBV9 | - | - | TRBJ2-1
TGTGCCAGCAGTGAATGGTCAAGTGGAGGAGTAACACCCTACGAGCAGTACTTC | CASSEWSSGGVTPYEQYF | TRBV6-1 | - | - | TRBJ2-7
TGTGCCAGCAGCCCCCGACAGGGGGCGCGGGCTGAAGCTTTCTTT | CASSPRQGARAEAFF | TRBV11-2 | - | TRBD1 | TRBJ1-1
TGTGCCAGCAGTCTATTCCCCACTAATGGCTACACCTTC | CASSLFPTNGYTF | TRBV27 | - | - | TRBJ1-2
TGTGCCAGCAGTTACGGGGAGGGGGGAGGAGAGACCCAGTACTTC | CASSYGEGGGETQYF | TRBV6-5 | once | - | TRBJ2-5
TGCAGCGGGGAACGACAGGGGGTGGGCAATGAGCAGTTCTTC | CSGERQGVGNEQFF | TRBV29-1 | once | TRBD1 | TRBJ2-1
TGTGCCAGCGACTATGTAGGCCTTAACTATGGCTACACCTTC | CASDYVGLNYGYTF | TRBV2 | - | - | TRBJ1-2
TGCGCCAGCAGCCAAGATACAGATGAAAAACTGTTTTTT | CASSQDTDEKLFF | TRBV4-3 | - | - | TRBJ1-4
TGTGCCAGCAGTCCCGCGACAGGGTCAAGTGCCTACGAGCAGTACTTC | CASSPATGSSAYEQYF | TRBV27 | - | TRBD1 | TRBJ2-7
TGTGCCAGCAGCGACAACAGGGGCGACTACACCTTC | CASSDNRGDYTF | TRBV11-2 | - | TRBD1 | TRBJ1-2